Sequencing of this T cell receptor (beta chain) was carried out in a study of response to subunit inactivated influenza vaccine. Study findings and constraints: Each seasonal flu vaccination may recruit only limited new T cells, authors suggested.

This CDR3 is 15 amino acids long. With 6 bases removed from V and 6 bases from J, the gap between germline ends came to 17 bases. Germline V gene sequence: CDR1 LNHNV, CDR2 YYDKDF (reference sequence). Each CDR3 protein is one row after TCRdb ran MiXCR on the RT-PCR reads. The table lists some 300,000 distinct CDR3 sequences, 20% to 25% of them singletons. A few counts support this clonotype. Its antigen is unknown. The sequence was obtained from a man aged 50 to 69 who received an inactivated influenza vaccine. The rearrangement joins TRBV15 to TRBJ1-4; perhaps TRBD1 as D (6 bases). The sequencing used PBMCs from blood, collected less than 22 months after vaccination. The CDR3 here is CATRRIKRQDEKLFF. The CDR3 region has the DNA TGTGCCACCAGACGAATAAAGAGACAGGATGAAAAACTGTTTTTT.